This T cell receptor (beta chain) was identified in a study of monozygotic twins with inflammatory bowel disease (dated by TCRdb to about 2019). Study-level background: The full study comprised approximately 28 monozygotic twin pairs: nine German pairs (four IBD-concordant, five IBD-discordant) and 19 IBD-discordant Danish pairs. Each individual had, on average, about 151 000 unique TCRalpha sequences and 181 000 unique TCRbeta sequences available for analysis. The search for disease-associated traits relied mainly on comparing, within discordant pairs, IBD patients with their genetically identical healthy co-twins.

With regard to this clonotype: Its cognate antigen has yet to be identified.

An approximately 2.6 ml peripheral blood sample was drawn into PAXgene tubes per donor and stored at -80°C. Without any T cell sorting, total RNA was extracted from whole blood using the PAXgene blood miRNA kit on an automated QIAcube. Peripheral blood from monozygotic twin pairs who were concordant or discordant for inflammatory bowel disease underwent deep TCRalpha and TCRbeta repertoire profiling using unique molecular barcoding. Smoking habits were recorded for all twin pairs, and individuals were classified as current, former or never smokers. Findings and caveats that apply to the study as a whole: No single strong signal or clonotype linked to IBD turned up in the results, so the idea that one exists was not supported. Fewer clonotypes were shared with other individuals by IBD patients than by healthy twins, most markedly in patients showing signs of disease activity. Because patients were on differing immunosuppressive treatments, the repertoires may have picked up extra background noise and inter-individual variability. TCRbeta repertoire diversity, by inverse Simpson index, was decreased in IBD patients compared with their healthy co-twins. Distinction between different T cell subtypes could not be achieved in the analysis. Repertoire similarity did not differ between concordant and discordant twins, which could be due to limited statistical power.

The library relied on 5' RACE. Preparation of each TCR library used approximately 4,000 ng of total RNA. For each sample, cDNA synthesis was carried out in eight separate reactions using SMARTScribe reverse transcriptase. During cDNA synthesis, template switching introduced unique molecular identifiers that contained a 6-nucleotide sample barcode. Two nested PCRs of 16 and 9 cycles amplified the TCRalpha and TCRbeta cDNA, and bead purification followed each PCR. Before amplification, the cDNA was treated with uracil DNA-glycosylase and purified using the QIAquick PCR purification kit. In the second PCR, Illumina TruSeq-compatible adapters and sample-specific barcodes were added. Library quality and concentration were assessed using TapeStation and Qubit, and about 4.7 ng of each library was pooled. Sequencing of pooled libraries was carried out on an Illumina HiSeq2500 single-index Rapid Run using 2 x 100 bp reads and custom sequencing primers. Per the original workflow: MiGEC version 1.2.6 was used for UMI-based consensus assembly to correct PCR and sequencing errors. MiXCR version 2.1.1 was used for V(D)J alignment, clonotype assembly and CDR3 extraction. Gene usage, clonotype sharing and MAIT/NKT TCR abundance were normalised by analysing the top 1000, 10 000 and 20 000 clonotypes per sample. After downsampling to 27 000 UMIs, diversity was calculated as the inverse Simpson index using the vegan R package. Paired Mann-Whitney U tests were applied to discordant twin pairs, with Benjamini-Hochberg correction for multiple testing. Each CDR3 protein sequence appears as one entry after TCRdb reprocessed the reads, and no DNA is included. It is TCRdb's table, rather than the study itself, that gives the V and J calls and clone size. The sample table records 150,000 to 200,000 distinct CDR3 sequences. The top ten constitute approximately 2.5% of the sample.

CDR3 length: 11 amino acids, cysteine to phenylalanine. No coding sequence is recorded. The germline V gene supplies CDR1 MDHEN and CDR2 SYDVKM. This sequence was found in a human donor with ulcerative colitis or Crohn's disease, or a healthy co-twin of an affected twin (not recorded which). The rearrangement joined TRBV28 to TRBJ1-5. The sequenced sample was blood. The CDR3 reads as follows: CASSFSQPQHF.